This T cell receptor beta chain was sequenced in a study of control samples from healthy donors and cancer patients. CDR1 and CDR2 (germline): KGHSH, LQKENI. The CDR3 extends over 17 amino acids. V was cut by 11 bases and J by 0 bases, with 23 bases left in between. This clone is a singleton in its sample. Only in-frame clones appear in the TCRdb table, and some are missing; sequencing was by immunoSEQ multiplex PCR. The repertoire consists of approximately 230,000 clones, with approximately 80% occurring once and the leading ten covering 10% to 15%. Sequenced sample: PBMCs. The chain joins TRBV18 to TRBJ1-3; D is perhaps TRBD1 (5 bases). The origin of this receptor is a woman aged 60-75 years with lung cancer. CDR3 residues: CAGTDGTALSSGNTIYF. DNA for the CDR3: TGTGCCGGGACCGATGGGACCGCCCTGAGCTCTGGAAACACCATATATTTT.